These T cell receptor beta chains were read from a single sample in a study of blood T cells in healthy people across ages. TCRdb redid the calling of the 5' RACE reads with MiXCR, one entry per CDR3 protein. The data show approximately 810,000 distinct CDR3 sequences, under 40% seen once. Sequenced input: blood. The receptor source for this set is a man between 18 and 35 years old in good health. Both conserved end residues are part of each CDR3. Each record gives: D gene, J gene, CDR3 length, clone size, V gene, CDR3 DNA, CDR3 protein. D genes are given only for firm matches. Not all rows give a size; the values are once, few, many and, for expanded clones, a class.

D: NA; J: TRBJ2-7; length: 13; size: NA; V: TRBV10-3; DNA: TGTGCCATCAACTACAGGGATGGCTACGAGCAGTACTTC; CDR3: CAINYRDGYEQYF
D: TRBD1; J: TRBJ2-5; length: 15; size: NA; V: TRBV12-3/TRBV12-4; DNA: TGTGCCAGCAGTCCCGCCGGGACAGGGGCCAATGAGCAGTACTTC; CDR3: CASSPAGTGANEQYF
D: NA; J: TRBJ2-2; length: 15; size: NA; V: TRBV29-1; DNA: TGCAGCGTTGAAGAAGGATCTCGGGGTGCCGGGGAGCTGTTTTTT; CDR3: CSVEEGSRGAGELFF
D: NA; J: TRBJ2-3; length: 15; size: NA; V: TRBV15; DNA: TGTGCCACCAGCAGAGATCCTGTAGGGACAGATACGCAGTATTTT; CDR3: CATSRDPVGTDTQYF
D: NA; J: TRBJ2-3; length: 16; size: few; V: TRBV10-3; DNA: TGTGCCATCAGTGAGAAGGACAGAACTAGCACAGATACGCAGTATTTT; CDR3: CAISEKDRTSTDTQYF
D: NA; J: TRBJ1-6; length: 13; size: many; V: TRBV12-3/TRBV12-4; DNA: TGTGCCAGCGTGAAGGCCTATAATTCACCCCTCCACTTT; CDR3: CASVKAYNSPLHF
D: NA; J: TRBJ2-5; length: 13; size: NA; V: TRBV2; DNA: TGTGCCAGCAGTGAACAGGTTCGAGAGACCCAGTACTTC; CDR3: CASSEQVRETQYF
D: NA; J: TRBJ2-2; length: 15; size: few; V: TRBV4-2; DNA: TGTGCCAGCAGCCAAGCAAACAGGGTCACCGGGGAGCTGTTTTTT; CDR3: CASSQANRVTGELFF
D: NA; J: TRBJ1-4; length: 13; size: NA; V: TRBV4-1; DNA: TGCGCCAGTACCCCGGGCGGAAATGAAAAACTGTTTTTT; CDR3: CASTPGGNEKLFF
D: NA; J: TRBJ2-7; length: 14; size: many; V: TRBV7-2; DNA: TGTGCCAGCAGCTTAAGACTTAGGGGCTACGAGCAGTACTTC; CDR3: CASSLRLRGYEQYF
D: TRBD1; J: TRBJ2-7; length: 16; size: many; V: TRBV10-3; DNA: TGTGCCATCCAGAACGTGGGGGGGACAGGGGCTTACGAGCAGTACTTC; CDR3: CAIQNVGGTGAYEQYF
D: TRBD2; J: TRBJ2-5; length: 13; size: NA; V: TRBV7-3; DNA: TGTGCCAGCAGCTGGATGACTAGCTCTGAGCAGTACTTC; CDR3: CASSWMTSSEQYF
D: TRBD2; J: TRBJ2-1; length: 19; size: NA; V: TRBV6-1; DNA: TGTGCCAGCAGTCCCGATACTAGCGGGGGGTCCCTTGCAAACAATGAGCAGTTCTTC; CDR3: CASSPDTSGGSLANNEQFF
D: NA; J: TRBJ2-2; length: 18; size: NA; V: TRBV4-2; DNA: TGTGCCAGCAGCCAAGATAGGGCGGGCGGGTTGAACACCGGGGAGCTGTTTTTT; CDR3: CASSQDRAGGLNTGELFF
D: TRBD1; J: TRBJ1-2; length: 14; size: NA; V: TRBV4-3; DNA: TGCGCCAGCAGCCAGTACACAGGGGATGGTGGCTACACCTTC; CDR3: CASSQYTGDGGYTF
D: TRBD2; J: TRBJ2-3; length: 16; size: NA; V: TRBV10-3; DNA: TGTGCCACCTCCGGGACTAGCGGGAGGGGCAGAGATACGCAGTATTTT; CDR3: CATSGTSGRGRDTQYF
D: TRBD1; J: TRBJ2-5; length: 13; size: NA; V: TRBV6-5; DNA: TGTGCCAGCAGTTGGACAGGACAAGAGACCCTGTACTTC; CDR3: CASSWTGQETLYF
D: NA; J: TRBJ2-7; length: 17; size: NA; V: TRBV10-3; DNA: TGTGCCATCAGTGGTCCTAGTCGGGGGGCAGGAAACGACGAGCAGTACTTC; CDR3: CAISGPSRGAGNDEQYF
D: TRBD1; J: TRBJ1-2; length: 14; size: NA; V: TRBV7-9; DNA: TGTGCCAGCAGCTTAGAAGGGACAGGGGTCGGCTACACCTTC; CDR3: CASSLEGTGVGYTF
D: TRBD2; J: TRBJ2-5; length: 18; size: NA; V: TRBV7-2; DNA: TGTGCCAGCAGCTTAGCCTCGTTTTGGGGGAGGGCCTGGGAGACCCAGTACTTC; CDR3: CASSLASFWGRAWETQYF
D: NA; J: TRBJ1-6; length: 17; size: NA; V: TRBV12-3/TRBV12-4; DNA: TGTGCCAGCAGTCTAACAGGGCAGAGCTCCTATAATTCACCCCTCCACTTT; CDR3: CASSLTGQSSYNSPLHF
D: NA; J: TRBJ1-1; length: 12; size: NA; V: TRBV29-1; DNA: TGCAGCGCGTTACGAGCGAACACTGAAGCTTTCTTT; CDR3: CSALRANTEAFF